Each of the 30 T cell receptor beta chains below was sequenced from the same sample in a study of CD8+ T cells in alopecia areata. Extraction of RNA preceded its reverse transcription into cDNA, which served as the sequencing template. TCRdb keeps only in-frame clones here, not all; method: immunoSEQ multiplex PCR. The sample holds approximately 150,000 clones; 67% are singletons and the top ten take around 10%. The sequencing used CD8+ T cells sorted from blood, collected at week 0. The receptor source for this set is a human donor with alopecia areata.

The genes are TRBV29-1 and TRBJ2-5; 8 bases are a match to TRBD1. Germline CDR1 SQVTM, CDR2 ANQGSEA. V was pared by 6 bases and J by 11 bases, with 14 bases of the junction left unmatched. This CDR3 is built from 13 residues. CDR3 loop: CSVLSDRAGEQYF. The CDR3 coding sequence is TGCAGCGTCCTCTCGGACAGGGCTGGAGAGCAGTACTTC.

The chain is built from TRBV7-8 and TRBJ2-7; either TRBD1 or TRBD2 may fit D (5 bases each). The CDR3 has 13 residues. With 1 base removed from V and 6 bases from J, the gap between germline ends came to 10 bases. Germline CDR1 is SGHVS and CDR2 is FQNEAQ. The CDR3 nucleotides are TGTGCCAGCAGCTTAGTGGTTGGGGGCGAGCAGTACTTC. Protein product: CASSLVVGGEQYF. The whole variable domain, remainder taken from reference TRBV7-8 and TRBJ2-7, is GAGVSQSPRYKVAKRGQDVALRCDPISGHVSLFWYQQALGQGPEFLTYFQNEAQLDKSGLPSDRFFAERPEGSVSTLKIQRTQQEDSAVYLCASSLVVGGEQYFGPGTRLTVT.

The CDR3 region is CASRKLALSSYEQYF. The CDR3 DNA sequence: TGTGCCAGCAGGAAACTAGCGTTAAGCTCCTACGAGCAGTACTTC. The chain has TRBV2 and TRBJ2-7; 7 bases align to TRBD2. J lost 0 bases, V lost 6 bases, and 8 bases had no gene match. The germline gives CDR1 SNHLY, CDR2 FYNNEI. The CDR3 covers 15 residues.

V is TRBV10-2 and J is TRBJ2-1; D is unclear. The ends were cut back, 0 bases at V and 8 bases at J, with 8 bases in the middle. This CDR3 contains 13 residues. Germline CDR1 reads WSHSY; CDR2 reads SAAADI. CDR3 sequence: CASSESPRHEQFF. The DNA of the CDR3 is TGCGCCAGCAGTGAGTCCCCACGCCATGAGCAGTTCTTC.

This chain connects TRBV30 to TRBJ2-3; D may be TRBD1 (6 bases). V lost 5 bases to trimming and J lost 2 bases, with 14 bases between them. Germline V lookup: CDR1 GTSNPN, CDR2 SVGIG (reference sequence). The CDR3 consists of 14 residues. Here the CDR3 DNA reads TGTGCCTGGGGGGGTGACAGGTCCACAGATACGCAGTATTTT. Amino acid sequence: CAWGGDRSTDTQYF.

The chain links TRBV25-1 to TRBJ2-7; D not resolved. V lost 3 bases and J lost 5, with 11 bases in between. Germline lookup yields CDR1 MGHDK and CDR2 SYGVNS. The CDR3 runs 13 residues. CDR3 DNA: TGTGCCAGCAGTGACACGTTCGTGGACGAGCAGTACTTC. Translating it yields CASSDTFVDEQYF.

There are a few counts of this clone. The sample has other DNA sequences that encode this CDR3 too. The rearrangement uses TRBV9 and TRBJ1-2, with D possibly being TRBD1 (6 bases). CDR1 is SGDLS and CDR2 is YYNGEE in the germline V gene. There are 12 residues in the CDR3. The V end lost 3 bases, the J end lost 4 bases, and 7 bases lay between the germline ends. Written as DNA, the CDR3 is TGTGCCAGCAGCGACAGGGTCTATGGCTACACCTTC. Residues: CASSDRVYGYTF.

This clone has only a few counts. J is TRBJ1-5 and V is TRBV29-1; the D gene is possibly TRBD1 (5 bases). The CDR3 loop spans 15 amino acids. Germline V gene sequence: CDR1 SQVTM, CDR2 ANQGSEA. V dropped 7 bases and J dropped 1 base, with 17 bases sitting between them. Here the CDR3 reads CSDRDQGGSNQPQHF. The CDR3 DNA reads TGCAGCGATCGAGACCAGGGAGGGAGCAATCAGCCCCAGCATTTT.

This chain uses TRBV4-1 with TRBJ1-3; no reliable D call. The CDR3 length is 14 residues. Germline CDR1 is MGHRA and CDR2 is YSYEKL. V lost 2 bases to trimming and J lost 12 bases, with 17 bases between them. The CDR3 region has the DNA TGCGCCAGCAGCCAAACGGTGAAGGATTCTAACATATATTTT. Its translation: CASSQTVKDSNIYF.

The CDR3 sequence: CSVGRDYEQYF. The CDR3 bases are TGCAGCGTTGGCAGGGACTACGAGCAGTACTTC. The chain has TRBV29-1 and TRBJ2-7; TRBD1 might be the D (5 bases). CDR1 and CDR2 (germline): SQVTM, ANQGSEA. The CDR3 extends over 11 amino acids. V was cut by 4 bases and J by 3 bases, with 7 bases left in between.

The CDR3: CASSLLGGADTEAFF. The CDR3 DNA reads TGTGCCAGCAGCTTACTGGGGGGCGCGGACACTGAAGCTTTCTTT. V is TRBV13 and J is TRBJ1-1; D possibly corresponds to TRBD1 (6 bases). With 2 bases removed from V and 3 bases from J, the gap between germline ends came to 13 bases. The CDR3 is made up of 15 amino acids. Germline loops: CDR1 PRHDT, CDR2 FYEKMQ (reference sequence).

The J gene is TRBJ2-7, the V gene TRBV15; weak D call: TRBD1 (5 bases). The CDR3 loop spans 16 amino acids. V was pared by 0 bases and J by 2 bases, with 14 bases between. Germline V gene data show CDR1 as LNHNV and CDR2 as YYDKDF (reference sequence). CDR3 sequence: CATSRDPSGAAYEQYF. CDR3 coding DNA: TGTGCCACCAGCAGAGACCCTAGTGGGGCAGCCTACGAGCAGTACTTC.

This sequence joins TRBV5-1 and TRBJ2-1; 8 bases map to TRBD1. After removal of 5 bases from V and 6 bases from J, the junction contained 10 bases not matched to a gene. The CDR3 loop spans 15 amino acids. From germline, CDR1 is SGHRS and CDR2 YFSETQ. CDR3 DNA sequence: TGCGCCAGCAGTTCCTCGACTGGACAGGGCAATGAGCAGTTCTTC. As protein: CASSSSTGQGNEQFF. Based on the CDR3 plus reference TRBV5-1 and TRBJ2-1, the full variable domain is KAGVTQTPRYLIKTRGQQVTLSCSPISGHRSVSWYQQTPGQGLQFLFEYFSETQRNKGNFPGRFSGRQFSNSRSEMNVSTLELGDSALYLCASSSSTGQGNEQFFGPGTRLTVL.

The CDR3 spells CASSLRGGIYGQFF. Here the CDR3 DNA reads TGTGCCAGCAGCTTGCGGGGTGGGATTTACGGGCAGTTCTTC. This sequence joins TRBV7-9 and TRBJ2-1; tentative D call: TRBD2 (6 bases). With 3 bases removed from V and 12 bases from J, the gap between germline ends came to 18 bases. CDR1 SEHNR and CDR2 FQNEAQ come from the germline V gene (reference sequence). This CDR3 region has 14 residues.

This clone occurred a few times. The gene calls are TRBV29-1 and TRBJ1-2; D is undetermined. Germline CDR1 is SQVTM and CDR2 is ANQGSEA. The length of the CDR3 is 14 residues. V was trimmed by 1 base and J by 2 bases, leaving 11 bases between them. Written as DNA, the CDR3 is TGCAGCGTTGAAGGAAGTGGAAGAAACTATGGCTACACCTTC. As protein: CSVEGSGRNYGYTF.

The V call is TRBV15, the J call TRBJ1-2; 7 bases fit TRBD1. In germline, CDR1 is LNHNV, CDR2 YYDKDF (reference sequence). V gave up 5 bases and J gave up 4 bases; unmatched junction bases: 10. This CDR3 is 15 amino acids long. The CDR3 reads CATSRPTGTGYGYTF. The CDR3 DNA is TGTGCCACCAGCCGACCGACAGGGACTGGCTATGGCTACACCTTC.

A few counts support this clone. CDR3 coding DNA: TGCAGTGCTAAAGTAGAGACCCAGTACTTC. It translates to CSAKVETQYF. J is TRBJ2-5 and V is TRBV20-1, with no clear D. The CDR3 is 10 amino acids. V was cut by 4 bases and J by 4 bases, with 4 bases left in between. CDR1 is DFQATT, CDR2 SNEGSKA, per germline (reference sequence).

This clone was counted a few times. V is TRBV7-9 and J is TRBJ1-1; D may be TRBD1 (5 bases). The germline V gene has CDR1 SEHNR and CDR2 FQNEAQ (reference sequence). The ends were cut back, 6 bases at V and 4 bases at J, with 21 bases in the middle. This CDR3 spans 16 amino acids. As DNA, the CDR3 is TGTGCCAGCAGTACTGCTCACCTGGACAACTGCACTGAAGCTTTCTTT. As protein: CASSTAHLDNCTEAFF.

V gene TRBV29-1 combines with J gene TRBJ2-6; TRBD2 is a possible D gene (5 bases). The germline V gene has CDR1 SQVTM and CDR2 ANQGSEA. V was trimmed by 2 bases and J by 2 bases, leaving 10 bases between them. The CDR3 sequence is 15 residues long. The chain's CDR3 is CSVEFPGTGANVLTF. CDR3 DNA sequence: TGCAGCGTTGAATTCCCCGGGACTGGGGCCAACGTCCTGACTTTC.

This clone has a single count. DNA for the CDR3: TGTGCCAGCAGTGCGGCAGGGCGGGACAATCAGCCCCAGCATTTT. This codes for CASSAAGRDNQPQHF. The chain uses TRBV25-1 and TRBJ1-5; a weak D match, TRBD1 (5 bases). The CDR3 has 15 amino acids. Germline CDR1 MGHDK, CDR2 SYGVNS. The germline V and J ends were trimmed by 4 bases and 3 bases, with 13 bases remaining between them.

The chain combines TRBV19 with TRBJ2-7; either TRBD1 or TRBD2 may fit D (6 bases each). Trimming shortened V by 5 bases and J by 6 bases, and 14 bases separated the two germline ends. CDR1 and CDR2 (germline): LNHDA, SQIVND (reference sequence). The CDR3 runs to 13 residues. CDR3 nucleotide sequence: TGTGCCAGTAGTCTCGGCAGGGGAGGCGAGCAGTACTTC. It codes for CASSLGRGGEQYF.

In DNA, the CDR3 is TGTGCCAGCAGTATTACTAGCGGGGGGGTCATGGATACGCAGTATTTT. As protein: CASSITSGGVMDTQYF. The rearrangement joins TRBV27 to TRBJ2-3; 13 bases are shared with TRBD2. Trimming cost V 5 bases and J 6 bases; bases outside gene matches: 8. This CDR3 is built from 16 residues. Germline V CDR1 and CDR2: MNHEY, SMNVEV (reference sequence).

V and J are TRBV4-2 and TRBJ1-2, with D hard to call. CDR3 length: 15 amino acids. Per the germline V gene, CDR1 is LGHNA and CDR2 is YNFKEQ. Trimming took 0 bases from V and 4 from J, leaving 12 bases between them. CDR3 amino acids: CASSQDLQDFYGYTF. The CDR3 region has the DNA TGTGCCAGCAGCCAAGATCTGCAAGACTTCTATGGCTACACCTTC.

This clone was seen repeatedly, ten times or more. The CDR3 DNA reads TGTGCCATCAGTGGTACTTTGACAGGGGAGGACGAGCAGTACTTC. Translation: CAISGTLTGEDEQYF. This sequence joins TRBV10-3 and TRBJ2-7; 8 nucleotides match TRBD1. This CDR3 is built from 15 residues. Looked up from germline, CDR1 is ENHRY and CDR2 is SYGVKD. With 4 bases clipped from V and 5 bases from J, the junction kept 10 bases outside the gene matches.

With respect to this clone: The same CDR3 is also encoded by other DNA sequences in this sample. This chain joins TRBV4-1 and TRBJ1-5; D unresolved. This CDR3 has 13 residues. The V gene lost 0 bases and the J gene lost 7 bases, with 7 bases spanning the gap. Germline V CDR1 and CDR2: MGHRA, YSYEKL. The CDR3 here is CASSQEGGQPQHF. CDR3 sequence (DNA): TGCGCCAGCAGCCAAGAGGGAGGCCAGCCCCAGCATTTT.

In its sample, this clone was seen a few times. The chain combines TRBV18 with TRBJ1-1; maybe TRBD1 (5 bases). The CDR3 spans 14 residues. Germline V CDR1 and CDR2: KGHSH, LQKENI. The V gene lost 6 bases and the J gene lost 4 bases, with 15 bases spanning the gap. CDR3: CASSRGTGVTEAFF. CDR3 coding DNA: TGTGCCAGCTCCCGCGGGACGGGGGTCACTGAAGCTTTCTTT.

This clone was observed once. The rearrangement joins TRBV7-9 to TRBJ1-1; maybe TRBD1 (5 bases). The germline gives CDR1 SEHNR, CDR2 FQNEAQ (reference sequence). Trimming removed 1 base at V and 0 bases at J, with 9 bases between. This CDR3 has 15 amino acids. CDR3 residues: CASSLVTGMNTEAFF. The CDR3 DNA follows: TGTGCCAGCAGCTTAGTTACAGGAATGAACACTGAAGCTTTCTTT.

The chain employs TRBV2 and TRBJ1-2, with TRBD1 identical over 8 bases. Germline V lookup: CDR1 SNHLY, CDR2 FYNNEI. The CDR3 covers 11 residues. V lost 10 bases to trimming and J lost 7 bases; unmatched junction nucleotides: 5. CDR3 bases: TGTGCCAACAGGACAGGGACTGGCTACACCTTC. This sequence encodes CANRTGTGYTF.

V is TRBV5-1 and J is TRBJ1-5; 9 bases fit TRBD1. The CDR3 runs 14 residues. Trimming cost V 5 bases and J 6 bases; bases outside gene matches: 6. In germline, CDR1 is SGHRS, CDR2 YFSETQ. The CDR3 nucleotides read TGCGCCAGCAGACCGACAGGGGGTACTCAGCCCCAGCATTTT. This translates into CASRPTGGTQPQHF.

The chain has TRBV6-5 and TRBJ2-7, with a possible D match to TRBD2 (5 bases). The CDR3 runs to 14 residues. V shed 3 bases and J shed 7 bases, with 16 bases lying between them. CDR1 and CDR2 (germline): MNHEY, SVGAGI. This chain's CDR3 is CASSYGQRPREQYF. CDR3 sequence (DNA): TGTGCCAGCAGTTATGGGCAGCGGCCTCGGGAGCAGTACTTC.